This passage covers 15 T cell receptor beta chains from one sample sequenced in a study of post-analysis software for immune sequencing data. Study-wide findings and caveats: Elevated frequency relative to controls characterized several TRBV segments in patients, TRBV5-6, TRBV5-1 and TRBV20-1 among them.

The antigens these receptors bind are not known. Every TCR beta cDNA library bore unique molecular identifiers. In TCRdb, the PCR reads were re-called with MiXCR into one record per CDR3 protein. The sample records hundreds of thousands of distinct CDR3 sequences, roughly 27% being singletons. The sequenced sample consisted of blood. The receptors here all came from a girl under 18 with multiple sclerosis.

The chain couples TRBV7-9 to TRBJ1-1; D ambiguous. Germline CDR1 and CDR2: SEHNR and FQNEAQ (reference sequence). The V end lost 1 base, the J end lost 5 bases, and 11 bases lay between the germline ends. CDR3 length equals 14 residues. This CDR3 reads CASSLGRPGTEAFF. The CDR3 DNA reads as TGTGCCAGCAGCTTAGGACGGCCTGGAACTGAAGCTTTCTTT.

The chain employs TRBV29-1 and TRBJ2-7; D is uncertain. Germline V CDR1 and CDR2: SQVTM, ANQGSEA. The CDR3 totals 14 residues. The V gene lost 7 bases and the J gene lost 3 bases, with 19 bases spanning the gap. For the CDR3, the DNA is TGCAGCGCCAGGACCCATAAGACCCTCTACGAGCAGTACTTC. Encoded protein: CSARTHKTLYEQYF.

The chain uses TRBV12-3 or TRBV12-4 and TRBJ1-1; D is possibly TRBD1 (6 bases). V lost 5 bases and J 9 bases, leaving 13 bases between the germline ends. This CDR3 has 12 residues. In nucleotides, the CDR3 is TGTGCCAGCAGTCCCGGACAGTCCAAAGCTTTCTTT. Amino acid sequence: CASSPGQSKAFF.

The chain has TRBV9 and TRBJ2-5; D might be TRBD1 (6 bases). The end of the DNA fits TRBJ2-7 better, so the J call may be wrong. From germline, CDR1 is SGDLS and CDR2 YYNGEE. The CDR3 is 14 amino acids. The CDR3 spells CASSETDSYCEQYF. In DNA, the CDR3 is TGTGCCAGCAGCGAAACGGACAGTTACTGCGAGCAGTACTTC.

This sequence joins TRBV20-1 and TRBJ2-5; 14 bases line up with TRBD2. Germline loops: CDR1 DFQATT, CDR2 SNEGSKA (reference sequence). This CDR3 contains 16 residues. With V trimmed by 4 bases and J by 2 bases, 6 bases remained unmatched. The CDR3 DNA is TGCAGTGCTACCGGGACTAGCGGGAGTCGTCAAGAGACCCAGTACTTC. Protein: CSATGTSGSRQETQYF.

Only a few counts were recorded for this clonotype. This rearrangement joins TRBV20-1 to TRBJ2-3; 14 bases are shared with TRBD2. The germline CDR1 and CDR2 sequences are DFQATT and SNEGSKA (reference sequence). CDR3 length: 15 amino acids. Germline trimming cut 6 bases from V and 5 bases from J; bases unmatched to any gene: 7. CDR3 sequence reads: CSAWGLAGAVDTQYF. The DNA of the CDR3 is TGCAGTGCCTGGGGACTAGCGGGAGCGGTAGATACGCAGTATTTT.

CDR3 in DNA: TGTGCCAGCCCCTCTCACCGGGCCGGGGAGCTGTTTTTT. Its protein product is CASPSHRAGELFF. The chain links TRBV6-5 to TRBJ2-2; the D is unclear. There are 13 residues in the CDR3. Trimming cost V 8 bases and J 6 bases, with 13 bases left between them. The germline CDR1 and CDR2 sequences are MNHEY and SVGAGI.

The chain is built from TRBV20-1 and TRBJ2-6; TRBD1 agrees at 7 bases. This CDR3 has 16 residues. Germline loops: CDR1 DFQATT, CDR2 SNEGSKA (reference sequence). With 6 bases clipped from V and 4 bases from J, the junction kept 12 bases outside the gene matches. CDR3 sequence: CSARQGRLRGANVLTF. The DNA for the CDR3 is TGCAGTGCGAGACAGGGAAGATTGAGGGGGGCCAACGTCCTGACTTTC.

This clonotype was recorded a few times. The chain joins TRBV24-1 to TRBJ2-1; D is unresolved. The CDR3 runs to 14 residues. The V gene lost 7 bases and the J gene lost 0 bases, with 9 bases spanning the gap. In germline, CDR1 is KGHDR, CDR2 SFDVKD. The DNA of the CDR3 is TGTGCCACCAGCACAGAGACCTCCTACAATGAGCAGTTCTTC. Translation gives CATSTETSYNEQFF.

This CDR3 reads CASSPRDTSGGTSTDTQYF. The CDR3 nucleotides are TGTGCCAGCTCACCGAGGGACACTAGCGGGGGTACTAGCACAGATACGCAGTATTTT. V and J are TRBV18 and TRBJ2-3, with TRBD2 identical over 11 bases. This CDR3 has 19 amino acids. Per the germline V gene, CDR1 is KGHSH and CDR2 is LQKENI. The V and J ends lost 3 bases and 0 bases, in that order; junction bases with no gene match: 11.

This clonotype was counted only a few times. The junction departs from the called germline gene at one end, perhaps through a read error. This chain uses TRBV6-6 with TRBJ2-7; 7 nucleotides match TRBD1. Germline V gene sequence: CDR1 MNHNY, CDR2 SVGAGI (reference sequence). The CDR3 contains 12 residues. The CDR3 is CAGSSQGTEQYF. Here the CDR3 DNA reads TGTGCCGGCAGTTCACAGGGGACCGAGCAGTACTTC.

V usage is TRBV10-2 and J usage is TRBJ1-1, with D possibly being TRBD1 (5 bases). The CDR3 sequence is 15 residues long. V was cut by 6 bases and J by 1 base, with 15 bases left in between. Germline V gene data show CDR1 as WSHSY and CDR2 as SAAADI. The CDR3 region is CASRYRGRGNTEAFF. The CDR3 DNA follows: TGCGCCAGCAGGTACCGGGGGAGAGGGAACACTGAAGCTTTCTTT.

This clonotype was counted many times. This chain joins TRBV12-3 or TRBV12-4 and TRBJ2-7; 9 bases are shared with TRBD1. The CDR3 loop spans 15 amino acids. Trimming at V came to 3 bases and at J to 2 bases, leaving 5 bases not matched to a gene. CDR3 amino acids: CASSFGDRATYEQYF. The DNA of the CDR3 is TGTGCCAGCAGTTTTGGGGACAGGGCGACCTACGAGCAGTACTTC.

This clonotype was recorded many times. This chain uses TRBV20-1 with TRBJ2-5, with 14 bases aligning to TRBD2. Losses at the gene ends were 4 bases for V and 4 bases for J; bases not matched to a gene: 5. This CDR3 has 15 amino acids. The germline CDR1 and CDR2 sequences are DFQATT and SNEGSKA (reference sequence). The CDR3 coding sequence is TGCAGTGCTACCGGACTAGCGGGAGGATCAGAGACCCAGTACTTC. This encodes CSATGLAGGSETQYF.

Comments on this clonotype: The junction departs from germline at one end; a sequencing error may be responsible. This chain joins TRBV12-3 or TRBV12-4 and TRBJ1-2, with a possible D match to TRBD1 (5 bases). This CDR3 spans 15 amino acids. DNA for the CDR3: TGTGCCAGCAGTTTAACAGGCCCCCGGGGCTATGGCTGCACCTTC. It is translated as CASSLTGPRGYGCTF.